This T cell receptor (beta chain) is from a study of blood T cell repertoires in COVID-19. Study at large: The origin of the acute and convalescent COVID-19 samples was the United States, Italy and Spain. The analysed material was cDNA or gDNA that came from T cells, B-cell-depleted T cells, or PBMCs.

Original handling: From reference gene primer amplification, estimates of nucleated cell counts were derived. Sequencing was performed with immunoSEQ multiplex PCR; in TCRdb, only in-frame clones are kept and a portion is missing. V, J and clone size are taken as reported in that table, and D and trimming were inferred from the DNA itself. The sample shows 60,000 to 75,000 clones, roughly 88% of them seen only once. This TCR came from an elderly woman with active COVID-19. Sequenced material: peripheral blood.

The CDR3 loop reads CASSLGARESQYF. Here the CDR3 DNA reads TGTGCCAGCAGCCTAGGGGCCAGGGAATCGCAGTATTTT. V and J are TRBV7-3 and TRBJ2-3; D possibly corresponds to TRBD1 (5 bases). CDR1 SGHTA and CDR2 FQGTGA come from the germline V gene. This CDR3 comprises 13 residues. Trimming left V 5 bases short and J 10 bases short, with 16 bases between.